Shown below are 20 T cell receptor beta chains from a single sample sequenced in a study of blood T cell repertoires in COVID-19. Measured with immunoSEQ multiplex PCR; TCRdb has only the in-frame clones, and not every one. The repertoire has under 300,000 clones, roughly 85% of them found once; the top ten carry under 2.5%. The specimen sequenced was PBMCs or T cells enriched from blood (not recorded which). Receptors were obtained from a woman in her forties or fifties who had recovered from COVID-19.

This chain uses TRBV3-1 (or the pseudogene TRBV3-2) with TRBJ2-7; TRBD2 agrees at 7 bases. The CDR3 contains 15 residues. Trimming took 4 bases from V and 3 from J; bases not matched to a gene: 9. Germline CDR1 LGHDT, CDR2 YNNKEL (reference sequence). In nucleotides, the CDR3 is TGTGCCAGCAGCCCGGTCACTAGCGAGGTCTACGAGCAGTACTTC. This codes for CASSPVTSEVYEQYF.

The chain couples TRBV6-5 to TRBJ1-2; maybe TRBD1 (6 bases). Looked up from germline, CDR1 is MNHEY and CDR2 is SVGAGI. Trimming stripped 2 bases from V and 8 bases from J, with 15 bases between. The CDR3 is 14 residues long. The CDR3 DNA reads as TGTGCCAGCAGTTACGTTAATAGGGGGGGAGGCTACACCTTC. It is translated as CASSYVNRGGGYTF.

V gene TRBV2 combines with J gene TRBJ2-2; 11 nucleotides line up with TRBD2. There are 15 residues in the CDR3. Germline V lookup: CDR1 SNHLY, CDR2 FYNNEI. Germline trimming cut 6 bases from V and 5 bases from J; bases unmatched to any gene: 5. This CDR3 reads CASRPGLAVTGELFF. The CDR3 region has the DNA TGTGCCAGCAGGCCGGGACTAGCGGTTACCGGGGAGCTGTTTTTT.

The chain combines TRBV6-1 with TRBJ2-7, with no clear D. Deletions cut 2 bases from V and 2 bases from J, with 7 bases between. Germline CDR1 and CDR2: MNHNS and SASEGT. The CDR3 sequence is 13 residues long. CDR3 coding DNA: TGTGCCAGCAGTGAACAGATTGCCTACGAGCAGTACTTC. As protein: CASSEQIAYEQYF.

J is TRBJ2-1 and V is TRBV9, with TRBD2 matching 8 bases. Trimming at V came to 3 bases and at J to 3 bases, leaving 23 bases not matched to a gene. CDR1 is SGDLS and CDR2 is YYNGEE in the germline V gene. The CDR3 runs 21 residues. CDR3 bases: TGTGCCAGCAGCGGACGAATTAGCGGGAACCCCCTAGGGGGGCGCTACAATGAGCAGTTCTTC. This sequence encodes CASSGRISGNPLGGRYNEQFF. The whole variable domain, filled in from reference TRBV9 and TRBJ2-1, reads DSGVTQTPKHLITATGQRVTLRCSPRSGDLSVYWYQQSLDQGLQFLIQYYNGEERAKGNILERFSAQQFPDLHSELNLSSLELGDSALYFCASSGRISGNPLGGRYNEQFFGPGTRLTVL.

The chain uses TRBV28 and TRBJ1-4; 9 bases align to TRBD1. Trimming took 5 bases from V and 2 from J; bases not matched to a gene: 3. Germline V gene lookup returns CDR1 MDHEN and CDR2 SYDVKM. The CDR3 length is 15 residues. Here the CDR3 DNA reads TGTGCCAGCAGTACAGGGGGCATCACTAATGAAAAACTGTTTTTT. Protein product: CASSTGGITNEKLFF.

This clone occurred once. V is TRBV19 and J is TRBJ2-1; 7 bases align to TRBD1. Unmatched junction bases numbered 7, after V lost 4 bases and J lost 10 bases. The CDR3 runs to 13 residues. CDR1 and CDR2 from the germline V gene are LNHDA and SQIVND (reference sequence). The CDR3 sequence: CASSKFDRAEQFF. CDR3 DNA: TGTGCCAGTAGTAAATTTGACAGGGCAGAGCAGTTCTTC.

As regards this clone: The same CDR3 can be traced to other DNA sequences in this sample. The gene calls are TRBV19 and TRBJ1-5; 7 nucleotides align to TRBD1. The CDR3 has 14 residues. The trim removed 3 bases at V and 2 bases at J, leaving 1 base unmatched. Germline CDR1 and CDR2: LNHDA and SQIVND (reference sequence). CDR3 bases: TGTGCCAGTAGTATCGGACAGGGCAATCAGCCCCAGCATTTT. Encoded protein: CASSIGQGNQPQHF. Together with reference TRBV19 and TRBJ1-5, the CDR3 gives the full variable domain: DGGITQSPKYLFRKEGQNVTLSCEQNLNHDAMYWYRQDPGQGLRLIYYSQIVNDFQKGDIAEGYSVSREKKESFPLTVTSAQKNPTAFYLCASSIGQGNQPQHFGDGTRLSIL.

The rearrangement uses TRBV27 and TRBJ2-7; TRBD2 matches 9 bases. In germline, CDR1 is MNHEY, CDR2 SMNVEV (reference sequence). V shed 4 bases, J shed 3 bases, and the junction held 4 bases outside the gene matches. The CDR3 has 14 residues. CDR3 residues: CASSYLAGHYEQYF. CDR3 DNA: TGTGCCAGCAGTTATCTAGCGGGACACTACGAGCAGTACTTC.

The gene calls are TRBV5-1 and TRBJ2-7, with D tentatively TRBD1 (6 bases). V was pared by 7 bases and J by 1 base, with 18 bases between. The CDR3 contains 15 residues. Germline assignment: CDR1 SGHRS and CDR2 YFSETQ. The CDR3 DNA reads TGCGCCAGCGGAATTAACAGGGCCCCGTCCTACGAGCAGTACTTC. It codes for CASGINRAPSYEQYF.

This chain uses TRBV7-9 with TRBJ2-5; perhaps TRBD2 as D (5 bases). From germline, CDR1 is SEHNR and CDR2 FQNEAQ (reference sequence). Trimming stripped 4 bases from V and 0 bases from J, with 9 bases between. The CDR3 has 14 amino acids. The CDR3 loop reads CASSSDLYQETQYF. CDR3 DNA: TGTGCCAGCAGCTCGGACTTGTACCAAGAGACCCAGTACTTC.

This clone was seen only a few times. The chain links TRBV5-1 to TRBJ2-7; no clear D. Trimming left V 0 bases short and J 0 bases short, with 4 bases between. This CDR3 comprises 13 residues. Germline V CDR1 and CDR2: SGHRS, YFSETQ. CDR3 coding DNA: TGCGCCAGCAGCTTGGTAGACTCCTACGAGCAGTACTTC. This translates into CASSLVDSYEQYF.

J is TRBJ2-5 and V is TRBV28, with D possibly matching TRBD1 (6 bases). Trimming shortened V by 2 bases and J by 1 base, and 14 bases separated the two germline ends. The CDR3 sequence is 16 residues long. Germline assignment: CDR1 MDHEN and CDR2 SYDVKM. As DNA, the CDR3 is TGTGCCAGCAGTTTAACGGTAGGACAGAGCCAAGAGACCCAGTACTTC. Protein: CASSLTVGQSQETQYF.

This chain joins TRBV18 and TRBJ1-1; the D is unclear. This CDR3 spans 17 amino acids. Germline CDR1 is KGHSH and CDR2 is LQKENI. Trimming cost V 1 base and J 4 bases, with 19 bases left between them. The CDR3 DNA reads TGTGCCAGCTCACCACTGGGCCCACCGAGTGCCGGCACTGAAGCTTTCTTT. Translation gives CASSPLGPPSAGTEAFF.

This chain links TRBV24-1 with TRBJ2-7; D might be TRBD2 (6 bases). CDR1 is KGHDR, CDR2 SFDVKD, per germline. Trimming cost V 5 bases and J 2 bases, with 9 bases left between them. The CDR3 has 13 amino acids. CDR3 amino acids: CATSGGETYEQYF. CDR3 DNA sequence: TGTGCCACCAGTGGGGGGGAAACCTACGAGCAGTACTTC.

This clone has only a few counts. The gene calls are TRBV20-1 and TRBJ2-1; D is possibly TRBD1 (5 bases). The CDR3 is 15 amino acids. Trimming took 4 bases from V and 2 from J, leaving 15 bases between them. From germline, CDR1 is DFQATT and CDR2 SNEGSKA (reference sequence). Here the CDR3 reads CSANEVQGAYNEQFF. The CDR3 bases are TGCAGTGCTAATGAGGTGCAGGGTGCCTACAATGAGCAGTTCTTC.

This CDR3 reads CASSLERGGETQYF. The CDR3 DNA reads TGTGCCAGCAGCTTGGAGAGGGGGGGAGAGACCCAGTACTTC. This sequence joins TRBV5-8 and TRBJ2-5; tentative D call: TRBD2 (7 bases). The CDR3 spans 14 residues. The V gene's germline CDR1 is SGHTS and CDR2 YDEGEE. V was cut by 0 bases and J by 4 bases, with 10 bases left in between.

The chain is built from TRBV2 and TRBJ2-7; 10 bases fit TRBD2. Trimming removed 2 bases from V and 1 base from J; junction bases left unmatched: 14. Germline CDR1 and CDR2: SNHLY and FYNNEI. The CDR3 runs 19 residues. The CDR3 loop reads CASSEWVAGQLAGSYEQYF. The CDR3 DNA reads as TGTGCCAGCAGTGAATGGGTCGCGGGACAACTAGCGGGGTCCTACGAGCAGTACTTC.

The chain links TRBV25-1 to TRBJ1-2; D is perhaps TRBD1 (5 bases). V was cut by 2 bases and J by 5 bases, with 12 bases left in between. Germline values: CDR1 MGHDK, CDR2 SYGVNS. The CDR3 length is 14 residues. This chain's CDR3 is CASSEAKAGYGYTF. CDR3 sequence (DNA): TGTGCCAGCAGTGAAGCAAAGGCAGGGTATGGCTACACCTTC.

J is TRBJ2-1 and V is TRBV19, with a possible D match to TRBD2 (6 bases). The CDR3 runs to 13 residues. The ends were cut back, 5 bases at V and 6 bases at J, with 11 bases in the middle. Germline V gene lookup returns CDR1 LNHDA and CDR2 SQIVND (reference sequence). The CDR3 here is CASSRTGVNEQFF. For the CDR3, the DNA is TGTGCCAGTAGTCGGACGGGAGTCAATGAGCAGTTCTTC.